The 27 T cell receptor beta chains below all came from one sample that was sequenced in a study of T cell responses to AZD1222 COVID-19 vaccine. Assay: immunoSEQ multiplex PCR; the TCRdb copy retains only in-frame clones and omits some. The sample holds 84,000 or so clones; 85% to 90% are singletons and the top ten take around 29%. Sequencing used peripheral blood, obtained on day 0 of AZD1222 vaccination. These receptor sequences come from an adult in good health.

V is TRBV28 and J is TRBJ1-1; D is unclear. The germline CDR1 and CDR2 sequences are MDHEN and SYDVKM. V lost 8 bases to trimming and J lost 0 bases, with 10 bases between them. The CDR3 is 13 residues long. CDR3 bases: TGTGCCAGCGTCGTCGGAGTGAACACTGAAGCTTTCTTT. The encoded protein is CASVVGVNTEAFF.

The rearrangement uses TRBV7-5 and TRBJ2-5; TRBD1, as called in the table, went unchecked against the DNA. TRBV7-5 is described as a pseudogene. This CDR3 contains 16 residues. CDR3 region: CARSSGQGEGSETQYF. The CDR3 DNA sequence: TGTGCCAGAAGCTCGGGACAGGGGGAAGGGTCGGAGACCCAGTACTTC.

This clone occurred once. This chain uses TRBV27 with TRBJ2-7; the D call may be TRBD1 or TRBD2 (5 bases each). CDR3 length equals 13 residues. Germline V lookup: CDR1 MNHEY, CDR2 SMNVEV (reference sequence). V was trimmed by 6 bases and J by 0 bases, leaving 9 bases between them. Here the CDR3 DNA reads TGTGCCAGCAGCCTCGGGACCTCCTACGAGCAGTACTTC. As protein: CASSLGTSYEQYF.

The chain recombines TRBV10-3 with TRBJ2-4; weak D call: TRBD1 (5 bases). Germline lookup yields CDR1 ENHRY and CDR2 SYGVKD. V was clipped by 3 bases and J by 6 bases, with 15 bases between them. The CDR3 loop spans 15 amino acids. The CDR3 reads CAISEDSSIGNIQYF. The CDR3 DNA reads TGTGCCATCAGTGAAGACAGCTCGATAGGAAACATTCAGTACTTC.

V and J are TRBV11-3 and TRBJ2-1, with TRBD2 as a possible D gene (6 bases). Germline lookup yields CDR1 SGHNT and CDR2 YENEEA. The V end was cut by 5 bases, the J end by 8 bases, with 13 bases between. This CDR3 region has 13 residues. The DNA of the CDR3 is TGTGCCAGCAGCCCGACGGGGACTGATGAGCAGTTCTTC. Protein sequence: CASSPTGTDEQFF.

The CDR3 sequence: CASTRADSGNTIYF. Written as DNA, the CDR3 is TGTGCCAGCACACGGGCGGACTCTGGAAACACCATATATTTT. The chain links TRBV2 to TRBJ1-3; no reliable D call. The CDR3 contains 14 residues. The germline V gene has CDR1 SNHLY and CDR2 FYNNEI. The V end was cut by 7 bases, the J end by 0 bases, with 10 bases between. Full variable domain (missing parts from reference TRBV2 and TRBJ1-3): EPEVTQTPSHQVTQMGQEVILRCVPISNHLYFYWYRQILGQKVEFLVSFYNNEISEKSEIFDDQFSVERPDGSNFTLKIRSTKLEDSAMYFCASTRADSGNTIYFGEGSWLTVV.

The J gene is TRBJ2-6, the V gene TRBV6-2 or TRBV6-3; 10 bases agree with TRBD1. CDR1 MNHEY and CDR2 SVGEGT come from the germline V gene. J was trimmed by 1 base and V by 4 bases; bases with no gene match: 4. CDR3 length equals 17 residues. CDR3 in amino acids: CASSWGQGTSGANVLTF. For the CDR3, the DNA is TGTGCCAGCAGTTGGGGACAGGGGACATCTGGGGCCAACGTCCTGACTTTC.

V usage is TRBV5-1 and J usage is TRBJ1-4, with D tentatively TRBD1 (5 bases). V was clipped by 2 bases and J by 0 bases, with 11 bases between them. Germline CDR1 and CDR2: SGHRS and YFSETQ. There are 16 residues in the CDR3. The CDR3 here is CASSLSRDATNEKLFF. CDR3 nucleotides: TGCGCCAGCAGCTTATCCAGGGATGCAACTAATGAAAAACTGTTTTTT.

The chain carries TRBV9 and TRBJ2-7; possible D gene TRBD1, 6 bases. The CDR3 consists of 15 residues. V lost 0 bases, J lost 0 bases, and 10 bases lay in between. Looked up from germline, CDR1 is SGDLS and CDR2 is YYNGEE. Here the CDR3 reads CASSVGPGVSYEQYF. The DNA of the CDR3 is TGTGCCAGCAGCGTAGGACCAGGGGTCTCCTACGAGCAGTACTTC.

The chain uses TRBV7-9 and TRBJ2-6; the D call may be TRBD1 or TRBD2 (5 bases each). Germline loops: CDR1 SEHNR, CDR2 FQNEAQ (reference sequence). V lost 3 bases, J lost 0 bases, and 12 bases lay in between. The CDR3 consists of 17 residues. CDR3 sequence (DNA): TGTGCCAGCAGCTTCGGGACGTCTAGCTCTGGGGCCAACGTCCTGACTTTC. Translated, it gives CASSFGTSSSGANVLTF.

This clone was observed once. The chain recombines TRBV6-5 with TRBJ1-6, with a tentative D call TRBD1 (6 bases). This CDR3 has 15 residues. Trimming took off 4 bases at V and 11 bases at J, with 18 bases between the two ends. Per germline, CDR1 MNHEY and CDR2 SVGAGI. CDR3 in DNA: TGTGCCAGCAGTTCCACGTACAGGGTTTCCACACCCCTCCACTTT. This translates into CASSSTYRVSTPLHF.

The CDR3: CASSLKPTGLNTEAFF. The DNA for the CDR3 is TGTGCCAGCAGTTTGAAGCCGACAGGACTGAACACTGAAGCTTTCTTT. V is TRBV6-2 or TRBV6-3 and J is TRBJ1-1; possible D gene TRBD1, 6 bases. Between the trimmed V and J ends, which lost 4 bases and 0 bases, there was a span of 15 bases. The length of the CDR3 is 16 residues. Germline V gene lookup returns CDR1 MNHEY and CDR2 SVGEGT.

CDR3 residues: CASSVASGNTDTQYF. The DNA for the CDR3 is TGTGCCAGCAGTGTCGCTAGCGGGAACACGGATACGCAGTATTTT. This sequence joins TRBV2 and TRBJ2-3; 9 nucleotides agree with TRBD2. The ends lost 4 bases at V and 6 bases at J; junction bases unmatched: 8. The CDR3 runs 15 residues. Per the germline V gene, CDR1 is SNHLY and CDR2 is FYNNEI.

The V call is TRBV25-1, the J call TRBJ1-5; 11 bases agree with TRBD1. The ends lost 2 bases at V and 6 bases at J; junction bases unmatched: 3. Germline assignment: CDR1 MGHDK and CDR2 SYGVNS. The CDR3 sequence is 15 residues long. CDR3 residues: CASSEGTGGTQPQHF. CDR3 DNA: TGTGCCAGCAGTGAAGGGACAGGGGGTACTCAGCCCCAGCATTTT.

To note about this clone: Other DNA sequences within the sample encode an identical CDR3. This chain's CDR3 is CASSIQGGTEAFF. For the CDR3, the DNA is TGTGCCAGTAGTATCCAGGGGGGCACTGAAGCTTTCTTT. The chain links TRBV19 to TRBJ1-1; 7 nucleotides line up with TRBD1. Germline CDR1 is LNHDA and CDR2 is SQIVND (reference sequence). V trimming: 3 bases; J trimming: 4 bases; junction bases outside the gene matches: 2. CDR3 size: 13 residues.

As DNA, the CDR3 is TGTGCCAGTAGTATACTTACAGGGTGGGACACCATATATTTT. It specifies CASSILTGWDTIYF. The chain couples TRBV19 to TRBJ1-3, with D possibly TRBD1 on 6 matching bases. Per germline, CDR1 LNHDA and CDR2 SQIVND (reference sequence). Trimming removed 2 bases from V and 8 bases from J, with 13 bases in between. The CDR3 contains 14 residues.

This chain connects TRBV28 to TRBJ1-6; a possible D gene is TRBD1 (6 bases). V was clipped by 3 bases and J by 7 bases, with 13 bases between them. The CDR3 consists of 15 residues. The germline V gene has CDR1 MDHEN and CDR2 SYDVKM. The DNA of the CDR3 is TGTGCCAGCAGTTTGCCCTACAGGGACAATTCACCCCTCCACTTT. Translation gives CASSLPYRDNSPLHF.

V gene TRBV30 combines with J gene TRBJ2-3; 7 positions match TRBD2. Per the germline V gene, CDR1 is GTSNPN and CDR2 is SVGIG (reference sequence). Unmatched junction bases numbered 4, after V lost 4 bases and J lost 0 bases. The CDR3 extends over 14 amino acids. CDR3 nucleotides: TGTGCCTGGACTCTAGCGGCTAGCACAGATACGCAGTATTTT. Its translation is CAWTLAASTDTQYF.

J is TRBJ1-1 and V is TRBV28; no clear D gene. Germline values: CDR1 MDHEN, CDR2 SYDVKM. V dropped 5 bases and J dropped 11 bases, with 12 bases sitting between them. The length of the CDR3 is 11 residues. CDR3 bases: TGTGCCAGCAGTATACCTGGAGGGGCTTTCTTT. This gives the protein CASSIPGGAFF.

The chain carries TRBV6-5 and TRBJ2-1; the match to TRBD1 covers 7 bases. With 5 bases clipped from V and 6 bases from J, the junction kept 4 bases outside the gene matches. The CDR3 runs to 13 residues. Germline lookup yields CDR1 MNHEY and CDR2 SVGAGI. CDR3 protein: CASSPGTVNEQFF. The CDR3 coding sequence is TGTGCCAGCAGTCCCGGGACAGTCAATGAGCAGTTCTTC.

The chain carries TRBV18 and TRBJ1-2, with D unclear. The germline V gene has CDR1 KGHSH and CDR2 LQKENI. This CDR3 region has 14 residues. The V gene lost 3 bases and the J gene lost 4 bases, with 12 bases spanning the gap. The CDR3: CASSPASSSYGYTF. In DNA, the CDR3 is TGTGCCAGCTCACCGGCCAGTAGCAGCTATGGCTACACCTTC.

Only one count was recorded for this clone. Mismatch with germline at one junction end may stem from a read error. The chain uses TRBV6-4 and TRBJ2-2; no firm D call. The CDR3 extends over 15 amino acids. CDR1 is MRHNA, CDR2 SNTAGT, per germline. CDR3 in amino acids: CASSDSAGNTGELFF. In DNA, the CDR3 is TGTGCCAGTAGTGACTCGGCTGGGAACACCGGGGAGCTGTTTTTT.

The chain joins TRBV5-1 to TRBJ1-1, with unresolved D. This CDR3 region has 14 residues. CDR1 and CDR2 (germline): SGHRS, YFSETQ. V gave up 4 bases and J gave up 2 bases, with 12 bases separating them. The CDR3 protein is CASSLNPPNTEAFF. The CDR3, as DNA: TGCGCCAGCAGCCTCAACCCTCCTAACACTGAAGCTTTCTTT.

The genes are TRBV18 and TRBJ1-1; TRBD1 might be the D (6 bases). The CDR3 contains 13 residues. Germline CDR1 KGHSH, CDR2 LQKENI. Trimming removed 1 base from V and 4 bases from J, with 7 bases in between. The CDR3 loop reads CASSPQGGTEAFF. The CDR3 coding sequence is TGTGCCAGCTCACCACAGGGGGGCACTGAAGCTTTCTTT.

This sequence joins TRBV28 and TRBJ2-7, with D unclear. Trimming removed 3 bases from V and 2 bases from J, with 5 bases in between. The CDR3 is made up of 12 amino acids. Looked up from germline, CDR1 is MDHEN and CDR2 is SYDVKM. CDR3 residues: CASSFTAYEQYF. For the CDR3, the DNA is TGTGCCAGCAGTTTCACAGCCTACGAGCAGTACTTC.

The rearrangement links TRBV6-5 to TRBJ1-2; no clear D gene. V was cut by 4 bases and J by 7 bases, with 10 bases left in between. The CDR3 covers 12 residues. Germline CDR1 is MNHEY and CDR2 is SVGAGI. The CDR3 protein is CASSCSSGGYTF. The CDR3 nucleotides read TGTGCCAGCAGTTGCTCATCAGGTGGCTACACCTTC.

This rearrangement joins TRBV30 to TRBJ1-3; D not resolved. The germline V and J ends were trimmed by 1 base and 0 bases, with 7 bases remaining between them. From germline, CDR1 is GTSNPN and CDR2 SVGIG (reference sequence). This CDR3 is 14 amino acids long. CDR3: CAWSGWSSGNTIYF. Written as DNA, the CDR3 is TGTGCCTGGAGTGGTTGGAGCTCTGGAAACACCATATATTTT.